The present T cell receptor beta chain was sequenced within a study of blood T cell repertoires in COVID-19. Study background: T cells, B-cell-depleted T cells, or PBMCs provided the cDNA or gDNA that served as material.

The CDR3 is 14 amino acids. The germline gives CDR1 SGHVS, CDR2 FNYEAQ. V was shortened by 2 bases and J by 10 bases, with 14 bases between the two germline ends. A COVID-19 case was met by exposed participants within 2 weeks before study entry. Clones were sequenced by immunoSEQ multiplex PCR, and TCRdb holds only the in-frame ones, with some missing. The table shows around 190,000 clones, with 80% to 85% occurring only once. The TCR was taken from a woman aged 25 to 39 who had been exposed to COVID-19. What was sequenced was PBMCs or T cells enriched from blood (not recorded which). V is TRBV7-6 and J is TRBJ1-4; possible D gene TRBD1, 5 bases. The CDR3 DNA reads as TGTGCCAGCAGCTTAACCGGGACCGGGAGAAAACTGTTTTTT. Residues: CASSLTGTGRKLFF.